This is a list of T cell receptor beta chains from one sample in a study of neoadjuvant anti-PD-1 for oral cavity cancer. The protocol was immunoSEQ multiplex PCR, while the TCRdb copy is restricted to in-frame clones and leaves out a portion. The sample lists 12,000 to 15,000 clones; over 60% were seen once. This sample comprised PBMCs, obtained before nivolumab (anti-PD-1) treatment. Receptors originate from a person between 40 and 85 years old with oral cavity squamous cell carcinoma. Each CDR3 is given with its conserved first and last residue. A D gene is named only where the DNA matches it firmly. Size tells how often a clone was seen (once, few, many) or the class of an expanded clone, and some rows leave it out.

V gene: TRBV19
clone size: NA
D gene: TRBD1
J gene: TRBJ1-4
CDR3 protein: CASSTGTVGGKLFF
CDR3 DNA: TGTGCCAGTAGTACCGGGACAGTAGGGGGAAAACTGTTTTTT

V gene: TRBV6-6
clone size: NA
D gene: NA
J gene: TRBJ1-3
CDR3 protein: CASRSRGDRNTIYF
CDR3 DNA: TGTGCCAGCAGGTCCCGAGGGGATAGAAACACCATATATTTT

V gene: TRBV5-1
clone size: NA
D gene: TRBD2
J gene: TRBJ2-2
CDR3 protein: CASSLALAGNTGELFF
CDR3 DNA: TGCGCCAGCAGCTTGGCCCTAGCGGGGAACACCGGGGAGCTGTTTTTT

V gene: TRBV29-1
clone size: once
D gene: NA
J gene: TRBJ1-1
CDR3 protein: CSALGGNTEAFF
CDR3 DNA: TGCAGCGCTCTGGGGGGCAACACTGAAGCTTTCTTT

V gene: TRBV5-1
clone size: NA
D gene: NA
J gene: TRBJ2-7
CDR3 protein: CASSLAAPYEQYF
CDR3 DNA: TGCGCCAGCAGCTTGGCGGCACCCTACGAGCAGTACTTC

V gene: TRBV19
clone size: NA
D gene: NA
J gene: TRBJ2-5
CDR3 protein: CASSIYGSGETQYF
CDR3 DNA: TGTGCCAGTAGTATTTATGGTTCCGGAGAGACCCAGTACTTC

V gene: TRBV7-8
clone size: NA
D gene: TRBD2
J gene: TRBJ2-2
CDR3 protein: CASSLIGAGNTGELFF
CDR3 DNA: TGTGCCAGCAGCTTAATCGGAGCGGGAAACACCGGGGAGCTGTTTTTT

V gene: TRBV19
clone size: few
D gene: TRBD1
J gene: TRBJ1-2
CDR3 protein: CASSETGQVKGYTF
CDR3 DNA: TGTGCCAGTAGTGAGACCGGACAGGTGAAGGGCTACACCTTC

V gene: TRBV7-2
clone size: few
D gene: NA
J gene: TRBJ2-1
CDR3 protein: CASIPGGDEQFF
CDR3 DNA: TGTGCCAGCATCCCTGGAGGGGACGAGCAGTTCTTC

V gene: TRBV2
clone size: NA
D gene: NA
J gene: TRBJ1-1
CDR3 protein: CASSGINTEAFF
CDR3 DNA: TGTGCCAGCAGTGGGATAAACACTGAAGCTTTCTTT

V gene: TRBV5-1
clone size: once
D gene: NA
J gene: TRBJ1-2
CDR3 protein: CASGKLGVSNGYTF
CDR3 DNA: TGCGCCAGCGGAAAACTGGGGGTTTCTAATGGCTACACCTTC

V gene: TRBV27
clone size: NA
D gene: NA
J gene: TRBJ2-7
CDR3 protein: CASSHMRPGPHSSYEQYF
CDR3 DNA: TGTGCCAGCAGTCACATGCGCCCCGGGCCCCATAGCTCCTACGAGCAGTACTTC

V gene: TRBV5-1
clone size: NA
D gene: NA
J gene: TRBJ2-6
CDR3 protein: CASNEDRANVLTF
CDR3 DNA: TGCGCCAGCAACGAGGACAGGGCCAACGTCCTGACTTTC

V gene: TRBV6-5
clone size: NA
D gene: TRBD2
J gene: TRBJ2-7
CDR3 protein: CASSYSGAGAYEQYF
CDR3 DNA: TGTGCCAGCAGTTACTCGGGAGCGGGAGCCTACGAGCAGTACTTC

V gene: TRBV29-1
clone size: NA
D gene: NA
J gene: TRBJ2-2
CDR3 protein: CSVPGNGELFF
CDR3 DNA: TGCAGCGTACCCGGAAACGGGGAGCTGTTTTTT

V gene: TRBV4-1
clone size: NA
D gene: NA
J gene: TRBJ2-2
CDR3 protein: CASSQDGGGANTGELFF
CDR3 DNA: TGCGCCAGCAGCCAAGATGGGGGGGGCGCGAACACCGGGGAGCTGTTTTTT

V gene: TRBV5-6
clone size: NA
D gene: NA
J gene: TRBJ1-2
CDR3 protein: CASSLIGGGNYGYTF
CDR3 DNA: TGTGCCAGCAGCTTGATAGGGGGTGGAAACTATGGCTACACCTTC

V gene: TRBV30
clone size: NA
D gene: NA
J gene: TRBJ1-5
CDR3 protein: CAWTDPLGNQPQHF
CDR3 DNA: TGTGCCTGGACGGACCCTCTGGGGAATCAGCCCCAGCATTTT

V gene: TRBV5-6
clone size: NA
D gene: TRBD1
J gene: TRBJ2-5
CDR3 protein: CASSLHRGKTQYF
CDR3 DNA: TGTGCCAGCAGCTTGCACAGGGGAAAGACCCAGTACTTC

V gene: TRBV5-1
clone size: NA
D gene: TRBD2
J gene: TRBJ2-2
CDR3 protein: CASSLSGGSTGELFF
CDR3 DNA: TGCGCCAGCAGCTTGAGCGGGGGATCCACCGGGGAGCTGTTTTTT

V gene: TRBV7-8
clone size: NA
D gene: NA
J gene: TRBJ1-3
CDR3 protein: CASSFGGGNTIYF
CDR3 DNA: TGTGCCAGCAGCTTCGGGGGGGGAAACACCATATATTTT

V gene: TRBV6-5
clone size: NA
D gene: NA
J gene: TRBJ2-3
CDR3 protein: CATSLGQSGTDTQYF
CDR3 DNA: TGTGCCACCTCCCTGGGGCAATCCGGCACAGATACGCAGTATTTT

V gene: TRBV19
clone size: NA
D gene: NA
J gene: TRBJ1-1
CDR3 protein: CASSSTTVNTEAFF
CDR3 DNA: TGTGCCAGTAGTTCCACCACAGTGAACACTGAAGCTTTCTTT

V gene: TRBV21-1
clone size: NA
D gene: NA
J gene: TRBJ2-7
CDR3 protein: CASSKGKGWYEQYF
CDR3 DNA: TGTGCCAGCAGCAAAGGTAAGGGGTGGTACGAGCAGTACTTC

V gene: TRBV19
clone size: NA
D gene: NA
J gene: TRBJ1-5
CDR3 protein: CASRPRDLKLGQPQHF
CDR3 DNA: TGTGCCAGTAGACCCCGGGACCTGAAGCTGGGGCAGCCCCAGCATTTT

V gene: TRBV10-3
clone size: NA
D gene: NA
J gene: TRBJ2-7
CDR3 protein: CAISESARQGDLYEQYF
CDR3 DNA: TGTGCCATCAGTGAGTCCGCGCGGCAGGGCGATCTCTACGAGCAGTACTTC

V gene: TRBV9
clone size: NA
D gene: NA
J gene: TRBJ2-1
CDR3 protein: CASSAGTLYNEQFF
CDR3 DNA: TGTGCCAGCAGCGCCGGGACCTTATACAATGAGCAGTTCTTC

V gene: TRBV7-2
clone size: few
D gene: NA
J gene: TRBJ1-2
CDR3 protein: CASSLGKDRAYGYTF
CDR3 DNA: TGTGCCAGCAGCTTAGGAAAAGACAGAGCCTATGGCTACACCTTC

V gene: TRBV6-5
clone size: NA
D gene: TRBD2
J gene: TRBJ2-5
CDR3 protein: CSTSEVETQYF
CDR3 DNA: TGTTCCACTAGCGAGGTGGAGACCCAGTACTTC

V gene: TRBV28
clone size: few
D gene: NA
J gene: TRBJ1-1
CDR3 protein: CASSFSLGGRSNTEAFF
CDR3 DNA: TGTGCCAGCAGTTTCTCCCTCGGGGGGCGGTCGAACACTGAAGCTTTCTTT

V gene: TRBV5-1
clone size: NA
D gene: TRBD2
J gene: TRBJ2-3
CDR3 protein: CASSFTSGEGGDTQYF
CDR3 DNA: TGCGCCAGCAGCTTTACTAGTGGGGAGGGAGGAGATACGCAGTATTTT

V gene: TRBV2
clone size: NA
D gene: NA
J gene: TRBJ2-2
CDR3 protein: CASRAGVTGELFF
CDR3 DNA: TGTGCCAGCAGGGCAGGGGTCACCGGGGAGCTGTTTTTT

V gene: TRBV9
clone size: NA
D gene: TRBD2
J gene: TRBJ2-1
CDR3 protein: CASSVGLAGANEQFF
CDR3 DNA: TGTGCCAGCAGCGTAGGTCTAGCGGGAGCAAATGAGCAGTTCTTC

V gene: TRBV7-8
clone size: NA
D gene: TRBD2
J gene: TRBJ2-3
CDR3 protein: CASRHGGLAGLTTGTDTQYF
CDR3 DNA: TGTGCCAGCAGACACGGCGGGCTAGCGGGACTCACAACGGGCACAGATACGCAGTATTTT

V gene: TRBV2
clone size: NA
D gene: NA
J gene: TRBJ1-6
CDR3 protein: CASVYSYNSPLHF
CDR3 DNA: TGTGCCAGTGTGTACTCCTATAATTCACCCCTCCACTTT

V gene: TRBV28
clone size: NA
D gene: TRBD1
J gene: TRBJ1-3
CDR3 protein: CASRPGQLVSGNTIYF
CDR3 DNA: TGTGCCAGCAGACCGGGACAGCTCGTCTCTGGAAACACCATATATTTT

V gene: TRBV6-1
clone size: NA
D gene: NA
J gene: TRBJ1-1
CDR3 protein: CASGDGQMNTEAFF
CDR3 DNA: TGTGCCAGCGGAGATGGACAGATGAACACTGAAGCTTTCTTT

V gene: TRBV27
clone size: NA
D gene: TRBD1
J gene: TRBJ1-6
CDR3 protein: CASSPRGQGSSPLHF
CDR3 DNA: TGTGCCAGCAGTCCCCGGGGACAGGGGAGTTCACCCCTCCACTTT

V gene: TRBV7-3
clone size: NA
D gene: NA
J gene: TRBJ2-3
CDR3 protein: CASSLEGGGTDTQYF
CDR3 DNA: TGTGCCAGCAGCTTAGAGGGCGGGGGCACAGATACGCAGTATTTT

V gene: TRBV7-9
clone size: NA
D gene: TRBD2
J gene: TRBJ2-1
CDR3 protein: CASSLTSGRTYNEQFF
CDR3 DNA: TGTGCCAGCAGCCTGACTAGCGGGAGGACCTACAATGAGCAGTTCTTC

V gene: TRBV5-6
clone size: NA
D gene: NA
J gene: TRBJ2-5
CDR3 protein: CASSLGHRWETQYF
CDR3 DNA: TGTGCCAGCAGCTTGGGACACCGATGGGAGACCCAGTACTTC

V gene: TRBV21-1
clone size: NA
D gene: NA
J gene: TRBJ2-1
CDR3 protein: CASSKGLRDKNEQFF
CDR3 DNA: TGTGCCAGCAGCAAAGGGCTCCGGGATAAAAATGAGCAGTTCTTC

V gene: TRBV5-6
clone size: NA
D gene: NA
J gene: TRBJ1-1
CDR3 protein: CASSPLGQGGDTEAFF
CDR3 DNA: TGTGCCAGCAGCCCGCTTGGGCAGGGCGGAGACACTGAAGCTTTCTTT